This is a list of T cell receptor beta chains from one sample in a study of tumor and adjacent non-tumor tissue in lung cancer. TCRdb ran MiXCR on the multiplex PCR reads and lists one entry per CDR3 protein. The sample has over 85,000 distinct CDR3 sequences, about 87% seen once. Sequencing was performed on lung tumor tissue. Receptors originate from an older man with non-small cell lung cancer. Each CDR3 is given with its conserved first and last residue. Fields, in order: D gene, CDR3 length, J gene, V gene, clone size, CDR3 protein, CDR3 DNA. The D gene is left open where the match is weak. Size is omitted from some rows. Given values are once, few, many or a class for expanded clones.

>TRBD2|16|TRBJ2-5|TRBV12-5|NA
CASGHGLVGGQETQYF
TGTGCTAGTGGCCATGGACTAGTGGGGGGGCAAGAGACCCAGTACTTC
>TRBD1|14|TRBJ2-6|TRBV6-1|NA
CASGEGAGANVLIF
TGTGCCAGCGGTGAGGGGGCTGGGGCCAACGTCCTGATTTTC
>TRBD2|15|TRBJ2-1|TRBV6-6|NA
CASIMPSGPCDEQFF
TGTGCCAGCATTATGCCTAGCGGCCCTTGCGATGAGCAGTTCTTC
>NA|15|TRBJ2-3|TRBV12-3/TRBV12-4|NA
CASSFYGEFTDTQYF
TGTGCCAGCAGTTTTTACGGGGAGTTCACAGATACGCAGTATTTT
>NA|14|TRBJ1-2|TRBV6-2/TRBV6-3|NA
CVSRPRQSRSGYTF
TGTGTCAGCAGACCAAGACAGTCTAGGAGTGGTTACACCTTC
>NA|18|TRBJ2-1|TRBV11-2|NA
CPSSLHVRDWASFNVQFF
TGTCCCAGCAGCTTACATGTGCGGGACTGGGCCTCCTTCAATGTGCAGTTCTTC
>NA|13|TRBJ2-1|TRBV6-2/TRBV6-3|NA
CTINRGGYNEQFF
TGTACCATCAACAGAGGCGGTTACAATGAGCAGTTTTTC
>NA|15|TRBJ1-1|TRBV5-1|few
CASSYHRTETTEALF
TGCGCCAGTAGCTATCATCGGACAGAAACCACTGAAGCTTTATTT
>NA|15|TRBJ2-7|TRBV12-3/TRBV12-4|NA
CASSMTSGKTYEHYF
TGTGCCAGCAGCATGACTAGTGGGAAAACCTACGAGCACTACTTC
>TRBD2|14|TRBJ2-7|TRBV5-1|NA
CASSSSGAAYEQYF
TGCGCCAGCAGCTCGAGCGGGGCAGCTTACGAGCAGTACTTC
>NA|15|TRBJ2-1|TRBV5-5|NA
CTSGLTFSSYNEQFF
TGTACCAGTGGCTTGACATTTAGCTCCTACAATGAGCAGTTCTTC
>NA|15|TRBJ2-2|TRBV10-3|many
CAISELAANTGELFF
TGTGCCATCAGTGAACTAGCCGCGAACACCGGGGAGCTGTTTTTT
>TRBD2|15|TRBJ2-1|TRBV6-1|NA
CTSSRLAGENNEQLF
TGTACCAGCAGTAGACTAGCGGGGGAAAACAATGAGCAGCTCTTC
>TRBD1|15|TRBJ2-2|TRBV5-1|NA
CASSTVGTGIGELFF
TGCGCCAGCAGCACCGTCGGGACAGGGATTGGGGAGCTGTTTTTT
>NA|16|TRBJ2-7|TRBV6-5|NA
CGSSYFLGARGTEQYF
TGTGGCAGCAGTTATTTTTTGGGGGCTAGGGGTACCGAGCAGTACTTC
>NA|16|TRBJ2-3|TRBV24-1|once
CAAQGKGGYRTDMQYF
TGTGCCGCACAAGGTAAAGGGGGTTACCGCACAGATATGCAGTATTTT
>NA|18|TRBJ1-1|TRBV4-1|few
CASSQDGADRRQYTEAFF
TGCGCCAGCAGCCAAGACGGTGCCGACAGGAGGCAATACACTGAAGCTTTCTTC
>TRBD1|14|TRBJ2-3|TRBV10-1|NA
CASMRDRGPDTQYF
TGCGCCAGCATGAGGGACAGGGGTCCGGATACGCAGTATTTT
>NA|15|TRBJ2-3|TRBV5-4|NA
CANSGGGGGRDTQYF
TGTGCCAACAGCGGTGGGGGTGGGGGCCGGGATACGCAGTATTTT
>NA|15|TRBJ2-7|TRBV6-2/TRBV6-3|NA
CANSYSMAGPVEHYF
TGTGCCAATAGTTACTCGATGGCGGGACCGGTCGAGCACTACTTC
>NA|13|TRBJ1-1|TRBV11-2|NA
CTSSYEAGTEAFF
TGTACCAGCAGCTACGAGGCTGGCACTGAAGCTTTCTTT
>TRBD2|17|TRBJ2-1|TRBV11-3|NA
CASNLLGTSGGCNEQFF
TGTGCTAGCAACCTCCTAGGGACTAGCGGGGGCTGCAATGAGCAGTTCTTC
>NA|17|TRBJ2-2|TRBV10-1|many
CASSDGSGTINTGELFF
TGCGCCAGCAGTGACGGCAGTGGGACGATAAACACCGGGGAGCTGTTTTTT
>TRBD1|15|TRBJ1-2|TRBV6-2/TRBV6-3|NA
CVNSHPGQKNYGYTF
TGTGTCAACAGTCATCCGGGACAGAAAAACTATGGCTACACCTTC
>NA|11|TRBJ1-2|TRBV10-3|NA
CAIRGNYGYTF
TGTGCCATCAGGGGGAACTATGGCTACACCTTC
>NA|15|TRBJ2-5|TRBV11-1|NA
CASSLGTSNQGTQYF
TGTGCCAGCAGCCTGGGTACGAGTAATCAAGGGACCCAGTACTTC
>NA|16|TRBJ2-5|TRBV4-3|NA
CASSQAGGVRQETHYF
TGCGCCAGCAGCCAAGCAGGAGGGGTGAGACAAGAGACCCATTACTTC
>NA|15|TRBJ2-6|TRBV4-1|NA
CASSQEGSGANVLTF
TGCGCCAGCAGCCAAGAAGGGTCTGGGGCCAACGTCCTGACTTTC
>NA|15|TRBJ1-1|TRBV4-2|NA
CPSSQRCQQYTEAFF
TGTCCTAGCAGCCAACGGTGTCAACAGTACACTGAAGCTTTCTTT